This T cell receptor (beta chain) was recorded in a study of shared clonotypes between healthy human individuals. Study details: The cohort had two women and a few men, ages 18 to 49.

As for this clone: One base separates it from a far larger clone, so it is likely a read error.

Ten immunoSEQ deep assay plates served to sequence unsorted PBMC DNA. This table comes from immunoSEQ multiplex PCR, and its TCRdb copy is limited to in-frame clones, with some not included. The sample lists more than 400,000 clones, approximately 78% occurring once. The CDR3 sequence is 20 residues long. Germline loops: CDR1 MDHEN, CDR2 SYDVKM. Trimming shortened V by 1 base and J by 3 bases, and 28 bases separated the two germline ends. This clonotype was obtained from a woman aged 40-49 years in good health. Some clones in this sample may be carry-over from other donors' samples. Material for sequencing was PBMCs. This chain links TRBV28 with TRBJ2-7; D is perhaps TRBD2 (6 bases). The CDR3: CASSLFRGSNFELKSYEQYF. The CDR3 nucleotides read TGTGCCAGCAGTTTATTTCGGGGGTCTAATTTCGAATTGAAGAGCTACGAGCAGTACTTC.